These 6 T cell receptor beta chains originate from one sample sequenced in a study of T cells in Graves' hyperthyroidism and ophthalmopathy. Regions amplified from RNA transcripts were the TCR beta CDR3 regions. An initial round of RT-PCR targeting the TCR CDR3 relied on the HTBI primer set. TCRdb re-called the multiplex PCR reads with MiXCR, one entry per CDR3 protein. The sample has approximately 510,000 distinct CDR3 sequences, roughly 45% seen once. The sample comprised peripheral blood or thyroid tissue (not recorded which). Every receptor here comes from an adult woman with Graves' disease, either hyperthyroidism or ophthalmopathy (not recorded which).

This clonotype was seen at least ten times. V usage is TRBV10-3 and J usage is TRBJ1-2, with 9 positions matching TRBD1. CDR1 ENHRY and CDR2 SYGVKD come from the germline V gene. V lost 3 bases, J lost 3 bases, and 17 bases stayed unmatched. This CDR3 spans 19 amino acids. The CDR3 loop reads CAISESLPLGTGKDYGYTF. The CDR3 DNA is TGTGCCATCAGTGAAAGTCTTCCTCTAGGGACAGGGAAAGACTATGGCTACACCTTC.

The chain has TRBV10-3 and TRBJ1-2, with TRBD1 as a possible D gene (5 bases). CDR1 is ENHRY, CDR2 SYGVKD, per germline. The CDR3 has 14 residues. V gave up 4 bases and J gave up 4 bases, with 13 bases separating them. The CDR3 reads CAISAQMGLYGYTF. As DNA, the CDR3 is TGTGCCATCAGTGCCCAGATGGGACTCTATGGCTACACCTTC.

The chain recombines TRBV10-3 with TRBJ2-6; 7 bases are shared with TRBD1. The junction had 13 bases not matched to a gene; V was cut back by 10 bases and J by 4 bases. The germline CDR1 and CDR2 sequences are ENHRY and SYGVKD. This CDR3 has 16 amino acids. The DNA of the CDR3 is TGTGCCACCAGACAGGGTGACAACTCCGGGGCCAACGTCCTGACTTTC. Its protein product is CATRQGDNSGANVLTF.

V usage is TRBV5-1 and J usage is TRBJ2-7; TRBD2 is a possible D gene (5 bases). Germline CDR1 and CDR2: SGHRS and YFSETQ. Trimming took 4 bases from V and 5 from J, leaving 13 bases between them. The CDR3 covers 13 residues. CDR3 sequence (DNA): TGCGCCAGCAGCGCCCTGTTGGGAGACGAGCAGTACTTC. As protein: CASSALLGDEQYF. The complete variable domain, with remaining parts taken from reference TRBV5-1 and TRBJ2-7, reads KAGVTQTPRYLIKTRGQQVTLSCSPISGHRSVSWYQQTPGQGLQFLFEYFSETQRNKGNFPGRFSGRQFSNSRSEMNVSTLELGDSALYLCASSALLGDEQYFGPGTRLTVT.

The chain uses TRBV15 and TRBJ1-2; 9 positions agree with TRBD1. V shed 3 bases, J shed 6 bases, and the junction held 11 bases outside the gene matches. Germline CDR1 LNHNV, CDR2 YYDKDF (reference sequence). The CDR3 totals 16 residues. The CDR3: CATSSLQTGGGNGYTF. Written as DNA, the CDR3 is TGTGCCACCAGCAGCCTCCAGACAGGGGGAGGGAATGGCTACACCTTC.

With regard to this clonotype: Being one base from a much bigger clone, this may be a read error. The rearrangement joins TRBV20-1 to TRBJ2-5; D is undetermined. The CDR3 extends over 12 amino acids. Germline CDR1 is DFQATT and CDR2 is SNEGSKA (reference sequence). The V and J ends lost 4 bases and 1 base respectively, with 7 bases between them. CDR3 nucleotide sequence: TGCAGTGCTACCTGGTTCCAAGAGACCCAGTACTTC. As protein: CSATWFQETQYF.